The 2 T cell receptor beta chains listed next were all sequenced from one sample in a study of blood T cell repertoires in COVID-19. Produced via immunoSEQ multiplex PCR; TCRdb's table is partial and in-frame only. The sample lists hundreds of thousands of clones, around 83% occurring once. Specimen: peripheral blood. The receptors derive from an elderly woman with acute or convalescent COVID-19.

The gene calls are TRBV2 and TRBJ2-7; weak D call: TRBD2 (6 bases). CDR1 is SNHLY, CDR2 FYNNEI, per germline. The CDR3 is 11 residues long. V lost 8 bases and J lost 7, with 12 bases in between. CDR3 amino acids: CASVGGVEQYF. The DNA of the CDR3 is TGTGCCAGCGTGGGGGGAGTAGAGCAGTACTTC.

With regard to this clone: The same CDR3 also results from other DNA sequences found in this sample. V and J are TRBV5-1 and TRBJ2-7; D is possibly TRBD1 (6 bases). CDR1 is SGHRS and CDR2 is YFSETQ in the germline V gene. The CDR3 extends over 15 amino acids. V was cut by 0 bases and J by 0 bases, with 10 bases left in between. Here the CDR3 DNA reads TGCGCCAGCAGCTTGGCAGGGGTCAGCTCCTACGAGCAGTACTTC. Translated: CASSLAGVSSYEQYF.